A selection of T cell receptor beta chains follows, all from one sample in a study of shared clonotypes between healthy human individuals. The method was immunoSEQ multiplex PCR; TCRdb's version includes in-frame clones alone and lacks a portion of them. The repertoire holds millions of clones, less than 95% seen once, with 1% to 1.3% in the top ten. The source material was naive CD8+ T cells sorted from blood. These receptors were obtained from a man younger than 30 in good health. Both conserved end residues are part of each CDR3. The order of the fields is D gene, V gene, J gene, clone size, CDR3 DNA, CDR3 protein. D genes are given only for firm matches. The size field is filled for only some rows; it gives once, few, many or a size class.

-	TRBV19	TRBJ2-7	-	TGTGCCAGTAGTATAGATGGGACGGAAGCCTACGAGCAGTACTTC	CASSIDGTEAYEQYF
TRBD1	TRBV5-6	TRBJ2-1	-	TGTGCCAGCAGAATTACCGGGACAGGTATGGGACCCGAGTTCTTC	CASRITGTGMGPEFF
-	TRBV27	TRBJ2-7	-	TGTGCCAGCAGTTTGGTAGGCAGCTCCTACGAGCAGTACTTC	CASSLVGSSYEQYF
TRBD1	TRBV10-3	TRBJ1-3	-	TGTGCCATCAGCAAGGACAGGGGGCCAGGAAACACCATATATTTT	CAISKDRGPGNTIYF
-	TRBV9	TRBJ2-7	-	TGTGCCAGCAGCGTATCCCCGACTTACGAGCAGTACTTC	CASSVSPTYEQYF
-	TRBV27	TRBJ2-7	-	TGTGCCAGCAGTCCCGACAGGTTTGGCTCCTACGAGCAGTACTTC	CASSPDRFGSYEQYF
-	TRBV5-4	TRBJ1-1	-	TGTGCCAGCAGCTTGCCGGGGGAGATGAACACTGAAGCTTTCTTT	CASSLPGEMNTEAFF
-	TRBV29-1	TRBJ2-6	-	TGCAGCGTTGAAGATACCAGCATCTCTGGGGCCAACGTCCTGACTTTC	CSVEDTSISGANVLTF
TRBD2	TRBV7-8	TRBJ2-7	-	TGTGCCAGCAGCTTAGTGGCTAGCGGGAACCACGAGCAGTACTTC	CASSLVASGNHEQYF
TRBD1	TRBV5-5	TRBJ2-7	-	TGTGCCAGCAGCTTGGGACAGGGTACGGACGAGCAGTACTTC	CASSLGQGTDEQYF
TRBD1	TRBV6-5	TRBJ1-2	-	TGTGCCAGCAGTTACTTCACAGGGGATTATGGCTACACCTTC	CASSYFTGDYGYTF
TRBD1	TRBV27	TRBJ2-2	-	TGTGCCAGCAGTACAGGGACAGGCGGTGCCGGGGAGCTGTTTTTT	CASSTGTGGAGELFF
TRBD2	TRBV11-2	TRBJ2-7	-	TGTGCCAGCAGCTTACTCTTAATATCGGGAGGGCCCTACGAGCAGTACTTC	CASSLLLISGGPYEQYF
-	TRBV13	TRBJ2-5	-	TGTGCCAGCAGCTCGCGGGGGCGCACAGAGACCCAGTACTTC	CASSSRGRTETQYF
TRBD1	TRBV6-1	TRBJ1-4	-	TGTGCCAGCAGTGAAGGTGTGACAGGGGGCGCATCGACTAATGAAAAACTGTTTTTT	CASSEGVTGGASTNEKLFF
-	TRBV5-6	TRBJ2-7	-	TGTGCCAGCAGCTGGCAAAGCTCCTACGAGCAGTACTTC	CASSWQSSYEQYF
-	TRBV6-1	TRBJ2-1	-	TGTGCCAGCAGTGAAGGGCAGGGGTCATACAATGAGCAGTTCTTC	CASSEGQGSYNEQFF
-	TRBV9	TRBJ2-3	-	TGTGCCAGCAGCGTCCCGTCAGGACTACCGGGCACAGATACGCAGTATTTT	CASSVPSGLPGTDTQYF
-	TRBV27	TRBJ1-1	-	TGTGCCAGCAGTTTTGGTGGGAACACTGAAGCTTTCTTT	CASSFGGNTEAFF
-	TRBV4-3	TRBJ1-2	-	TGCGCCAGCAGCCATGAAATGACCGGGCACTATGGCTACACCTTC	CASSHEMTGHYGYTF
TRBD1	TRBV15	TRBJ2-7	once	TGTGCCACCACCCAGGGGACAGGGGCGCCCAACGAGCAGTACTTC	CATTQGTGAPNEQYF
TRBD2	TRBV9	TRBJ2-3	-	TGTGCCAGCAGCGTGATGGCTAGCGGGTATTCCACAGATACGCAGTATTTT	CASSVMASGYSTDTQYF
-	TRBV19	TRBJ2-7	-	TGTGCCAGTAGTACCCCCGGGGTCGAGCAGTACTTC	CASSTPGVEQYF
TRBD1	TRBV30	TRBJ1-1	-	TGTGCCTGGAGTGCCCTATTCGGACAGGAGGACACTGAAGCTTTCTTT	CAWSALFGQEDTEAFF
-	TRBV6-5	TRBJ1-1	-	TGTGCCAGCAGTTCCACCCTCGGGACTGAAGCTTTCTTT	CASSSTLGTEAFF
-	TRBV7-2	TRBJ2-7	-	TGTGCCAGCAGCTTAGTGGGGATCGAGCAGTACTTC	CASSLVGIEQYF
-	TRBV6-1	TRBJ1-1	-	TGTGCCAGCAGTGAAAATTGGTGGGACACTGAAGCTTTCTTT	CASSENWWDTEAFF
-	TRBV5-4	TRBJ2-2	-	TGTGCCAGCAGCTTGGTACTGGCCGGGGAGCTGTTTTTT	CASSLVLAGELFF
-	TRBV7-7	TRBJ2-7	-	TGTGCTAGCAGCTTAGAGGTGGGCCACGACGAGCAGTACTTC	CASSLEVGHDEQYF
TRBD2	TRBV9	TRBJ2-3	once	TGTGCCAGCAGCTCGACTAGCGCCTTTCCCACAGATACGCAGTATTTT	CASSSTSAFPTDTQYF
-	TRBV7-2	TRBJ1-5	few	TGTGCCAGCAGCCCGTCGGGGGTGGGTCAGCCCCAGCATTTT	CASSPSGVGQPQHF